Listed below are T cell receptor beta chains from one sample, sequenced in a study of spatial heterogeneity in lung cancer. Each CDR3 protein gets one entry after TCRdb re-called the 5' RACE reads with MiXCR. The sample has about 52,000 distinct CDR3 sequences, around 6.7% seen once. Sequenced here: PBMCs, sampled at follow-up. These receptor sequences come from a female donor with early-stage non-small cell lung cancer. The CDR3 runs from the conserved cysteine through the conserved F or W. Fields, in order: clone size, J gene, V gene, D gene, CDR3 protein, CDR3 DNA. A D gene is named only where the DNA matches it firmly. The size entry is marked missing in some rows and otherwise reads once, few, many or a size class.

many	TRBJ2-5	TRBV28	.	CASYTLVGTETQYF	TGTGCCAGCTACACTTTGGTGGGGACAGAGACCCAGTACTTC
.	TRBJ1-1	TRBV4-1	.	CASSQVGRKNTEAFF	TGCGCCAGCAGCCAAGTGGGACGGAAGAACACTGAAGCTTTCTTT
.	TRBJ2-3	TRBV18	.	CASSPKLATSDTQYF	TGTGCCAGCTCACCCAAACTAGCTACCTCAGATACGCAGTATTTT
many	TRBJ2-2	TRBV20-1	TRBD2	CSAPKTSGANTGELFF	TGCAGTGCCCCGAAGACTAGCGGGGCGAACACCGGGGAGCTGTTTTTT
few	TRBJ1-2	TRBV6-6	.	CASSSRDHYGYTF	TGTGCCAGCAGTAGCAGGGATCACTATGGCTACACCTTC
many	TRBJ2-2	TRBV5-1	.	CASSPNSGTGELFF	TGCGCCAGCAGCCCGAACTCAGGGACCGGGGAGCTGTTTTTT
few	TRBJ2-1	TRBV11-2	TRBD2	CASSLAGTSGESSYNEQFF	TGTGCCAGCAGCTTAGCCGGGACTAGCGGGGAAAGCTCCTACAATGAGCAGTTCTTC
few	TRBJ1-4	TRBV29-1	TRBD1	CSVEVWDRRNEKLFF	TGCAGCGTTGAAGTTTGGGACAGAAGGAATGAAAAACTGTTTTTT
many	TRBJ2-7	TRBV12-3/TRBV12-4	TRBD1	CASSLIGTGYEQYF	TGTGCCAGCAGTTTAATCGGGACAGGCTACGAGCAGTACTTC
.	TRBJ2-3	TRBV6-2/TRBV6-3	.	CASSRLKGIYYTDTQYF	TGTGCCAGCAGTCGGCTCAAGGGGATATACTACACAGATACGCAGTATTTT
many	TRBJ1-2	TRBV11-2	.	CASSSTVNYGYTF	TGTGCCAGCAGCTCGACAGTTAACTATGGCTACACCTTC
.	TRBJ2-1	TRBV12-3/TRBV12-4	TRBD2	CASSSGGLAGVNEQFF	TGTGCCAGCAGTTCCGGTGGACTAGCGGGGGTCAATGAGCAGTTCTTC
once	TRBJ2-4	TRBV6-2/TRBV6-3	.	CASSGRGTARENIQYF	TGTGCCAGCAGCGGAAGGGGGACGGCAAGGGAAAACATTCAGTACTTC
many	TRBJ1-5	TRBV6-5	.	CASRGGPSNQPQHF	TGTGCCAGCCGGGGGGGCCCAAGCAATCAGCCCCAGCATTTT
many	TRBJ1-1	TRBV7-8	.	CASSVQGLSSEAFF	TGTGCCAGCAGCGTTCAGGGGCTAAGTTCTGAAGCTTTCTTT
few	TRBJ1-1	TRBV29-1	.	CSVEERSGKNEAFF	TGCAGCGTTGAAGAACGATCAGGGAAGAATGAAGCTTTCTTT
many	TRBJ2-7	TRBV19	.	CASKITPSAYEQYF	TGTGCCAGTAAGATCACCCCGTCCGCCTACGAGCAGTACTTC
many	TRBJ2-5	TRBV6-5	TRBD1	CASSLFTTGGRGRETQYF	TGTGCCAGCAGTCTATTTACCACAGGGGGCCGAGGAAGAGAGACCCAGTACTTC
many	TRBJ2-7	TRBV18	.	CASTGTPSYEQYF	TGTGCCAGTACCGGGACACCTTCCTACGAGCAGTACTTC
many	TRBJ1-2	TRBV5-1	.	CASSLLPSGVRVGYTF	TGCGCCAGCAGCCTATTACCTTCAGGGGTAAGAGTAGGCTACACCTTC
.	TRBJ2-4	TRBV12-3/TRBV12-4	.	CASSPQGEGNIQYF	TGTGCCAGCAGTCCCCAGGGGGAGGGGAACATTCAGTACTTC
many	TRBJ1-6	TRBV7-2	TRBD1	CASSSGQGDSPLHF	TGTGCCAGCAGCTCGGGACAGGGGGATTCACCCCTCCACTTT
.	TRBJ2-2	TRBV27	.	CASSLGPALRTGELFF	TGTGCCAGCAGTTTGGGCCCCGCCCTTCGCACCGGGGAGCTGTTTTTT
.	TRBJ1-1	TRBV19	TRBD1	CASSTTGAREAFF	TGTGCCAGTAGTACAACAGGGGCTCGTGAAGCTTTCTTT
.	TRBJ1-1	TRBV5-4	.	CASSKGGDTEAFF	TGTGCCAGCAGCAAAGGAGGGGACACTGAAGCTTTCTTT
many	TRBJ1-1	TRBV7-8	.	CASSLGGAGTEAFF	TGTGCCAGCAGTCTCGGAGGGGCCGGCACTGAAGCTTTCTTT
few	TRBJ1-1	TRBV18	.	CASSPVGRGAFF	TGTGCCAGCTCACCAGTGGGCAGGGGCGCTTTCTTT
.	TRBJ2-2	TRBV5-1	TRBD2	CASSLRSGKNTGELFF	TGCGCCAGCAGCTTACGTAGCGGGAAGAACACCGGGGAGCTGTTTTTT
many	TRBJ1-4	TRBV5-1	.	CASSPLPGDEKLFF	TGCGCCAGCAGCCCGCTACCAGGGGATGAAAAACTGTTTTTT
many	TRBJ2-5	TRBV6-5	.	CASSYGGARPGETQYF	TGTGCCAGCAGTTACGGGGGAGCGAGGCCGGGGGAGACCCAGTACTTC
few	TRBJ1-1	TRBV2	.	CASTFQGSANTEAFF	TGTGCCAGCACCTTTCAGGGGTCCGCGAACACTGAAGCTTTCTTT
many	TRBJ1-5	TRBV4-2	.	CASSQVGSNQPQHF	TGTGCCAGCAGCCAGGTGGGGAGCAATCAGCCCCAGCATTTT
many	TRBJ2-5	TRBV30	.	CAWSVWRYQETQYF	TGTGCCTGGAGTGTATGGAGGTACCAAGAGACCCAGTACTTC